This note documents a single T cell receptor (beta chain) sequence. There are many counts of this clonotype. What antigen it recognizes has not been identified. No much larger clone exists at a distance of one base, and base qualities are not known. In light of the paper, this sample's time point label describes: patch test 1, 2 weeks after DPC sensitization. The sample's treatment or condition label is to be understood as: therapeutic diphenylcyclopropenone sensitization with weekly scalp DPC. At every patch-test visit, the blood draw took place before the patch test was put on. Eligible patients were aged 18 to 70, diagnosed with alopecia, deemed suitable for DPC therapy, and excluded if pregnant. Unfractionated whole blood was collected in Tempus Blood RNA tubes, and total RNA was extracted from that blood. This sample was taken from a study of human T cells and chemical hapten exposure (dated by TCRdb to the early 2020s). About the full investigation: For sensitization, 2% DPC in acetone was applied to a 2 cm by 2 cm area of upper inner arm skin. Throughout the roughly 24-week study period, patients were also given weekly therapeutic DPC doses on the scalp. Patch testing was performed on the upper back with Finn chambers containing 0.01% DPC, and the patch tests were scored after 6 days according to International Contact Dermatitis Research Group standards. Alopecia areata with under or over 50% scalp involvement, alopecia totalis and alopecia universalis were represented in the patient cohort, which was mostly female. The libraries were sequenced as a pool, and the TCR yield per sample differed mostly because of small variations in library volumes within the pool. The study tracked peripheral blood TCR repertoire changes in vivo during primary and secondary sensitization to the hapten diphenylcyclopropenone (DPC) in alopecia patients. Blood samples were taken from patients before sensitization (week 0) and then at 2, 6 and about 24 weeks after DPC sensitization. Approximately 30 alopecia patients provided blood for TCR sequencing at one to four time points (pre-sensitization, 2, 6 and 24 weeks).

Results and caveats for the whole study, not just this receptor: The number of PT1 expanded TCRs positively correlated with patch test score, significant at thresholds 8, 16 and 32 but not 4. Alopecia, a presumed autoimmune disease, was present in all patients, so the immune response of the patients might differ from that of healthy individuals. Significantly more large CDR3 similarity clusters were formed by expanded TCRs than by pre-sensitization or healthy control sets, consistent with antigen-driven responses. No change with DPC sensitization was found in the number of TCRs above 1 in 1000 frequency, and no evidence of global repertoire structure alterations was found. After repeated subsampling, changes were observed in the strength of the expansion versus patch-test correlation and in the threshold at which the correlation became significant.

Libraries were built with RACE. This sample was sequenced with a NextSeq 500. During library preparation, unique molecular identifiers were attached to individual cDNA molecules so that TCRs could be counted quantitatively and reproducibly. For every blood RNA sample, sequencing covered both the TCR alpha and TCR beta chains. Under the source paper's analysis protocol: A median of around 100,000 TCRs per sample was observed, with a range of about 20,000 to 690,600. V, J and CDR3 annotation of the TCR reads was performed with the Decombinator software suite. For the PS versus PT1 abundance plots, all samples were subsampled to the same number of TCRs (28,000). Expanded TCRs were defined as absent before sensitization and observed at least eight times at the 2-week time point. The public sequencing data were trimmed at Q25 with fastp and processed into clonotypes with MiXCR by TCRdb, which kept only in-frame beta chains. Entries are consolidated by CDR3 protein sequence, retaining the most common genes and DNA. The authors' filters were not applied to this entry. The sample profile shows tens of thousands of distinct CDR3 sequences; 9.8% of them were found once. The ten biggest clones cover 2.5% to 3.5% of the sample.

Here the sequenced sample was whole blood, taken in connection with sensitization to the hapten diphenylcyclopropenone (DPC). The TCR comes from a woman in her 40s with alopecia areata. Some clones in this sample may be carry-over from other donors' samples.

The base sequence is TGTGCCAGCAGCTTCCAGGGGGACGAGCAGTACTTC. Its amino acids are CASSFQGDEQYF. The chain employs TRBV13 and TRBJ2-7; TRBD1 matches 7 bases in the middle. Spanning cysteine to phenylalanine, the CDR3 consists of 12 amino acids. Only the CDR3 DNA is retained, 36 bases long and in frame from the first base. Looking up the germline V gene (reference sequence) yields CDR1 PRHDT and CDR2 FYEKMQ. V is trimmed back by 3 bases and J by 5 bases, and the junction contains 1 base that no gene match accounts for.